The T cell receptor beta chain under discussion was sequenced for a study of OX40 agonist ivuxolimab in advanced cancers. Study as a whole: A male proportion of 82.7% was recorded, with mean age roughly 60 years and range roughly 23 to 85.

TCRdb's table, derived via immunoSEQ multiplex PCR, lists solely in-frame clones and lacks some. The profile shows about 69,000 clones, 70% to 90% of them singletons. The CDR3 totals 13 residues. Germline CDR1 reads SGDLS; CDR2 reads YYNGEE. The germline V and J ends were trimmed by 0 bases and 6 bases, with 6 bases remaining between them. This sequence was found in an adult with an advanced solid tumor such as melanoma, head and neck, liver or kidney cancer. The rearrangement links TRBV9 to TRBJ2-2; D gene uncertain. Source: CD4+ or CD8+ T cells sorted from blood, taken in a trial of the OX40 agonist ivuxolimab. CDR3 DNA sequence: TGTGCCAGCAGCGTAGAGGAAGCCGGGGAGCTGTTTTTT. Translation: CASSVEEAGELFF.